These 5 T cell receptor beta chains were sequenced from one sample in a study of T cell responses to AZD1222 COVID-19 vaccine. Profiled with immunoSEQ multiplex PCR; TCRdb holds only in-frame clones, not every one. The sample contains 99,000 or so clones, 80% to 90% of which appear only once. Sequenced material: peripheral blood, taken on day 0 of AZD1222 vaccination. These receptors were taken from an adult in good health.

This clone was counted a few times. This rearrangement joins TRBV6-6 to TRBJ2-5; TRBD2 might be the D (6 bases). The CDR3 consists of 16 residues. Germline CDR1 reads MNHNY; CDR2 reads SVGAGI (reference sequence). V lost 2 bases, J lost 2 bases, and 15 bases lay in between. This chain's CDR3 is CASSYPAWGGQETQYF. DNA of the CDR3: TGTGCCAGCAGTTACCCGGCGTGGGGAGGTCAAGAGACCCAGTACTTC.

V gene TRBV12-3 or TRBV12-4 combines with J gene TRBJ1-4, with D possibly matching TRBD1 (5 bases). The CDR3 sequence is 13 residues long. V was clipped by 10 bases and J by 4 bases, with 13 bases between them. The CDR3 DNA follows: TGTGCCACCTGGGGGAAGGTTAATGAAAAACTGTTTTTT. It specifies CATWGKVNEKLFF.

This chain connects TRBV15 to TRBJ2-1; tentatively, D is TRBD2 (6 bases). The germline V and J ends were trimmed by 0 bases and 2 bases, with 8 bases remaining between them. CDR3 length equals 15 residues. Germline CDR1 LNHNV, CDR2 YYDKDF (reference sequence). The CDR3 coding sequence is TGTGCCACCAGCAGAGAGTCTAGCGCCTACAATGAGCAGTTCTTC. Amino acids: CATSRESSAYNEQFF.

V is TRBV4-1 and J is TRBJ2-7; TRBD1 agrees at 7 bases. The CDR3 has 15 amino acids. Germline values: CDR1 MGHRA, CDR2 YSYEKL. The V gene end was trimmed by 2 bases and the J gene end by 3 bases; junction bases not matched to a gene: 7. The CDR3 region is CASSQRTGTGYEQYF. CDR3 bases: TGCGCCAGCAGCCAAAGGACAGGTACGGGCTACGAGCAGTACTTC.

The genes are TRBV3-1 (or the pseudogene TRBV3-2) and TRBJ2-1; a possible D gene is TRBD1 (6 bases). V lost 2 bases to trimming and J lost 3 bases, with 17 bases between them. The CDR3 consists of 17 residues. Germline loops: CDR1 LGHDT, CDR2 YNNKEL (reference sequence). The CDR3 sequence: CASSQLSAGAFYNEQFF. CDR3 DNA sequence: TGTGCCAGCAGCCAACTCAGTGCAGGGGCTTTCTACAATGAGCAGTTCTTC.